The rows below give T cell receptor beta chains drawn from one sample of a study of radiotherapy plus CTLA-4 blockade in lung cancer. Sequencing used immunoSEQ multiplex PCR; TCRdb keeps in-frame clones, though not all of them. The data show roughly 100,000 clones, around 86% seen once. The sample was peripheral blood, taken from a patient treated with radiotherapy plus ipilimumab. These receptors came from a human donor with non-small cell lung cancer who had a partial response to radiotherapy plus ipilimumab. CDR3s include the opening cysteine and the closing phenylalanine or tryptophan. D genes are given only for firm matches. Where a row states a size, it is once, few, many or the class of an expanded clone; other rows omit it.

CDR3 length	clone size	V gene	D gene	J gene	CDR3 protein	CDR3 DNA
15	-	TRBV5-4	-	TRBJ2-1	CASSLATGQFHEQFF	TGTGCCAGCAGCTTGGCCACCGGACAGTTCCATGAGCAGTTCTTC
14	once	TRBV28	-	TRBJ2-7	CASSPNAGIYEQYF	TGTGCCAGCAGTCCCAACGCGGGGATCTACGAGCAGTACTTC
14	few	TRBV28	-	TRBJ2-7	CASSFYPEGMEQYF	TGTGCCAGCAGTTTTTACCCGGAGGGTATGGAGCAGTACTTC
15	-	TRBV4-1	TRBD2	TRBJ2-7	CASSLRTSGAYEQYF	TGCGCCAGCAGCCTAAGGACTAGCGGGGCCTACGAGCAGTACTTC
11	-	TRBV29-1	-	TRBJ1-3	CSGYSGNTIYF	TGCAGCGGCTACAGTGGAAACACCATATATTTT
13	-	TRBV11-3	TRBD1	TRBJ2-1	CASSSRGQNEQFF	TGTGCCAGCAGCTCCAGGGGGCAGAATGAGCAGTTCTTC
14	-	TRBV19	-	TRBJ2-7	CASSMSAFAYEQYF	TGTGCCAGTAGTATGTCCGCGTTCGCCTACGAGCAGTACTTC
19	-	TRBV5-1	-	TRBJ2-6	CASSKPWGGLSSGANVLTF	TGCGCCAGCAGTAAACCGTGGGGGGGGCTGAGCTCTGGGGCCAACGTCCTGACTTTC
15	-	TRBV18	TRBD1	TRBJ2-3	CASSLGQGSTDTQYF	TGTGCCAGCTCACTCGGACAGGGGAGTACAGATACGCAGTATTTT
14	-	TRBV15	-	TRBJ2-7	CATSVNSGPAEQYF	TGTGCCACCAGCGTTAATAGTGGGCCCGCCGAGCAGTACTTC
15	-	TRBV6-1	TRBD1	TRBJ2-1	CASRGGTGTYNEQFF	TGTGCCAGCAGGGGGGGGACAGGGACGTACAATGAGCAGTTCTTC
15	-	TRBV19	TRBD1	TRBJ2-5	CASSPLGTGDETQYF	TGTGCCAGTAGTCCCCTAGGGACAGGGGACGAGACCCAGTACTTC
14	-	TRBV28	TRBD1	TRBJ1-2	CASRPPGQAYGYTF	TGTGCCAGCAGGCCACCGGGACAGGCATATGGCTACACCTTC
15	-	TRBV10-3	-	TRBJ2-7	CAISESWARSYEQYF	TGTGCCATCAGTGAGTCCTGGGCCCGTTCCTACGAGCAGTACTTC
16	-	TRBV5-1	TRBD2	TRBJ2-2	CASSKGGTIPPGELFF	TGCGCCAGCAGTAAGGGTGGGACTATCCCCCCCGGGGAGCTGTTTTTT
16	-	TRBV6-5	TRBD2	TRBJ2-7	CASSFTATSGRHEQYF	TGTGCCAGCAGTTTCACAGCTACTAGCGGGAGACACGAGCAGTACTTC
15	few	TRBV28	-	TRBJ2-7	CASRSFGRRTYEQYF	TGTGCCAGCAGGAGCTTCGGACGGAGGACCTACGAGCAGTACTTC
15	once	TRBV18	-	TRBJ1-4	CASSPAAATNEKLFF	TGTGCCAGCTCACCCGCCGCGGCAACTAATGAAAAACTGTTTTTT
14	-	TRBV11-3	TRBD1	TRBJ2-1	CASSNRGSYNEQFF	TGTGCCAGCAGCAACAGGGGCTCCTACAATGAGCAGTTCTTC
18	-	TRBV27	-	TRBJ2-7	CASSLSKSFRRDSYEQYF	TGTGCCAGCAGTTTATCAAAATCGTTTCGGCGGGACTCCTACGAGCAGTACTTC
17	many	TRBV19	TRBD2	TRBJ2-1	CASSAARLAGGDNEQFF	TGTGCCAGTAGTGCCGCCCGACTAGCGGGAGGGGACAATGAGCAGTTCTTC
13	-	TRBV29-1	TRBD2	TRBJ2-1	CSGVREEYNEQFF	TGCAGCGGTGTGCGGGAGGAGTACAATGAGCAGTTCTTC
15	few	TRBV10-1	-	TRBJ2-1	CASSLSGSSYNEQFF	TGCGCCAGCAGTCTTAGCGGAAGCTCCTACAATGAGCAGTTCTTC
16	-	TRBV18	TRBD1	TRBJ2-7	CASSPKRRDREVEQYF	TGTGCCAGCTCGCCTAAGCGCCGGGACAGGGAAGTCGAGCAGTACTTC
15	once	TRBV18	-	TRBJ1-5	CASSPGSGPNQPQHF	TGTGCCAGCTCACCGGGCTCTGGCCCCAATCAGCCCCAGCATTTT
15	-	TRBV9	TRBD1	TRBJ1-4	CASSAGGTEDEKLFF	TGTGCCAGCAGCGCGGGGGGGACAGAAGACGAAAAACTGTTTTTT
14	-	TRBV5-1	TRBD1	TRBJ1-1	CASSSRGPNTEAFF	TGCGCCAGCAGTTCCAGGGGGCCGAACACTGAAGCTTTCTTT
15	-	TRBV18	-	TRBJ2-5	CASSPTAVGPETQYF	TGTGCCAGCTCACCCACAGCGGTAGGGCCGGAGACCCAGTACTTC
15	-	TRBV27	-	TRBJ2-1	CASSFGDRPYNEQFF	TGTGCCAGCAGTTTCGGTGACAGGCCCTACAATGAGCAGTTCTTC
13	-	TRBV15	-	TRBJ2-3	CATRPGSTDTQYF	TGTGCCACCCGCCCGGGAAGCACAGATACGCAGTATTTT
11	-	TRBV25-1	-	TRBJ2-1	CASSDRVEQFF	TGTGCCAGCAGTGATCGCGTTGAGCAGTTCTTC
16	-	TRBV7-9	-	TRBJ1-1	CASSPLRTARNTEAFF	TGTGCCAGCAGCCCCCTCCGGACAGCTAGAAACACTGAAGCTTTCTTT
13	once	TRBV7-8	-	TRBJ2-1	CASSLVNRAEQFF	TGTGCCAGCAGCTTAGTCAATAGAGCGGAGCAGTTCTTC
14	-	TRBV6-5	-	TRBJ2-3	CASETGNRADTQYF	TGTGCCAGCGAGACGGGGAACCGCGCAGATACGCAGTATTTT
14	-	TRBV28	-	TRBJ2-5	CASSSYGFQETQYF	TGTGCCAGCAGTTCCTACGGTTTCCAAGAGACCCAGTACTTC
12	-	TRBV6-5	-	TRBJ2-3	CASSSTGDTQYF	TGTGCCAGCAGTTCCACTGGAGATACGCAGTATTTT
13	once	TRBV2	TRBD1	TRBJ1-1	CASSSDRGTEAFF	TGTGCCAGCAGTTCCGACAGGGGCACTGAAGCTTTCTTT
16	-	TRBV6-4	TRBD1	TRBJ2-3	CASSQSGTGRTDTQYF	TGTGCCAGCAGTCAATCCGGGACAGGGCGCACAGATACGCAGTATTTT
13	-	TRBV5-1	-	TRBJ2-3	CASSFRDTDTQYF	TGCGCCAGCAGCTTCCGGGACACAGATACGCAGTATTTT
17	-	TRBV10-3	TRBD1	TRBJ1-1	CAISESSQGDMNTEAFF	TGTGCCATCAGTGAGTCAAGTCAGGGGGACATGAACACTGAAGCTTTCTTT
15	-	TRBV27	-	TRBJ2-7	CASSLQAGLPYEQYF	TGTGCCAGCAGTTTACAGGCGGGTCTACCTTACGAGCAGTACTTC
14	-	TRBV28	-	TRBJ2-1	CASSRGSSYNEQFF	TGTGCCAGCAGTCGGGGGAGCTCCTACAATGAGCAGTTCTTC
14	-	TRBV5-1	-	TRBJ2-7	CASSLRPQVYEQYF	TGCGCCAGCAGCTTGAGGCCTCAGGTCTACGAGCAGTACTTC
14	-	TRBV18	-	TRBJ1-5	CASSPGRSNQPQHF	TGTGCCAGCTCACCCGGCAGGAGCAATCAGCCCCAGCATTTT
13	once	TRBV6-5	-	TRBJ1-1	CASSRLMNTEAFF	TGTGCCAGCAGCAGACTGATGAACACTGAAGCTTTCTTT
14	-	TRBV10-3	TRBD1	TRBJ2-3	CACSKGAGTDTQYF	TGTGCCTGCTCGAAGGGGGCCGGTACAGATACGCAGTATTTT
15	-	TRBV27	TRBD2	TRBJ2-7	CASRIPSGGSYEQYF	TGTGCCAGCAGGATCCCTAGCGGAGGGTCCTACGAGCAGTACTTC